Presented here are 23 T cell receptor beta chains from one specimen sequenced in a study of cytomegalovirus exposure and HLA in healthy donors. Primers for the PCR totalled 60 Vbeta and 13 Jbeta. Assay: immunoSEQ multiplex PCR; the TCRdb copy retains only in-frame clones and omits some. Here the sample spans under 150,000 clones, 60% to 85% being singletons. The sample taken for sequencing was PBMCs. The source of these receptors is a man aged 25-45 years in good health and CMV-seronegative.

V is TRBV30 and J is TRBJ1-6; the D is unclear. Germline V gene lookup returns CDR1 GTSNPN and CDR2 SVGIG (reference sequence). V was trimmed by 8 bases and J by 9 bases, leaving 17 bases between them. This CDR3 is built from 13 residues. The CDR3 here is CAGNLRGFSPLHF. In DNA, the CDR3 is TGTGCCGGCAATTTACGGGGTTTTTCACCCCTCCACTTT.

The count of this clone is one. In DNA form, the CDR3 reads TGTGCCAGCAGTCTCCGGAGGAACGGGGAGCTGTTTTTT. Protein sequence: CASSLRRNGELFF. The chain links TRBV6-5 to TRBJ2-2; TRBD2 might be the D (5 bases). V was clipped by 5 bases and J by 7 bases, with 11 bases between them. The CDR3 runs 13 residues. Germline CDR1 MNHEY, CDR2 SVGAGI.

The V gene is TRBV19, the J gene TRBJ2-7; 8 bases align to TRBD1. V shed 8 bases, J shed 4 bases, and the junction held 19 bases outside the gene matches. Germline CDR1 LNHDA, CDR2 SQIVND (reference sequence). The CDR3 is 17 residues long. The CDR3 sequence is CASRSFRSGTGLYEQYF. As DNA, the CDR3 is TGTGCCAGTCGATCCTTCCGGTCGGGGACAGGCCTTTACGAGCAGTACTTC.

J is TRBJ2-2 and V is TRBV6-6, with 10 bases lining up with TRBD1. The CDR3 has 15 amino acids. The germline CDR1 and CDR2 sequences are MNHNY and SVGAGI (reference sequence). The V segment lost 6 bases and the J segment 3 bases; nucleotides outside the gene matches: 4. CDR3: CASSPGTGDTGELFF. In DNA form, the CDR3 reads TGTGCCAGCAGCCCCGGGACAGGGGACACCGGGGAGCTGTTTTTT.

The CDR3 bases are TGTGCCAGCAGTCCTGGAGGGCAGAACACCGGGGAGCTGTTTTTT. It is translated as CASSPGGQNTGELFF. The chain recombines TRBV28 with TRBJ2-2; TRBD2 might be the D (6 bases). V gave up 5 bases and J gave up 1 base, with 11 bases separating them. In germline, CDR1 is MDHEN, CDR2 SYDVKM. The CDR3 covers 15 residues.

The chain employs TRBV27 and TRBJ2-7, with D perhaps matching TRBD2 (5 bases). Trimming took 1 base from V and 7 from J, leaving 14 bases between them. The CDR3 is 14 residues long. Looked up from germline, CDR1 is MNHEY and CDR2 is SMNVEV (reference sequence). The CDR3 DNA reads TGTGCCAGCAGTTTATACCCGGGAATCTCGGAGCAGTACTTC. Translated: CASSLYPGISEQYF.

Here the CDR3 DNA reads TGTGCCAGCAGCCCAGGGGGGCCTGGCGAGCAGTACTTC. This sequence encodes CASSPGGPGEQYF. The chain links TRBV7-9 to TRBJ2-7, with D possibly TRBD1 on 7 matching bases. V was clipped by 5 bases and J by 6 bases, with 14 bases between them. Germline assignment: CDR1 SEHNR and CDR2 FQNEAQ (reference sequence). The CDR3 has 13 residues.

J is TRBJ2-3 and V is TRBV27; D possibly corresponds to TRBD1 (6 bases). V lost 0 bases and J lost 2, with 9 bases in between. Looked up from germline, CDR1 is MNHEY and CDR2 is SMNVEV (reference sequence). CDR3 length: 15 amino acids. The DNA for the CDR3 is TGTGCCAGCAGTTTATCTGGGACACCCACAGATACGCAGTATTTT. Translating gives CASSLSGTPTDTQYF.

The V and J genes are TRBV6-5 and TRBJ2-7; the D gene is possibly TRBD1 (5 bases). Germline assignment: CDR1 MNHEY and CDR2 SVGAGI. With 6 bases removed from V and 0 bases from J, the gap between germline ends came to 12 bases. This CDR3 spans 14 amino acids. CDR3 nucleotide sequence: TGTGCCAGCAGGGTGACAGTATCCTCCTACGAGCAGTACTTC. This sequence encodes CASRVTVSSYEQYF.

The V call is TRBV6-1, the J call TRBJ1-1; D unclear. This CDR3 comprises 15 residues. Trimming left V 1 base short and J 5 bases short, with 14 bases between. Germline loops: CDR1 MNHNS, CDR2 SASEGT. CDR3 coding DNA: TGTGCCAGCAGTGAAGATCTCGGGATGTGGACTGAAGCTTTCTTT. Protein product: CASSEDLGMWTEAFF.

V and J are TRBV7-3 and TRBJ2-6; D is uncertain. Per germline, CDR1 SGHTA and CDR2 FQGTGA. The CDR3 is 15 amino acids. Deletions cut 5 bases from V and 1 base from J, with 9 bases between. This CDR3 reads CASSPQFSGANVLTF. The CDR3 nucleotides are TGTGCCAGCAGCCCACAGTTTTCTGGGGCCAACGTCCTGACTTTC.

V and J are TRBV11-1 and TRBJ2-3; no clear D gene. The CDR3 runs to 17 residues. CDR1 and CDR2 (germline): SGHAT, FQDESV (reference sequence). The ends were cut back, 1 base at V and 2 bases at J, with 16 bases in the middle. CDR3 amino acids: CASSLGLGLGVTDTQYF. For the CDR3, the DNA is TGTGCCAGCAGCTTAGGCCTCGGGTTGGGTGTCACAGATACGCAGTATTTT.

The chain has TRBV4-3 and TRBJ2-7; 8 bases are shared with TRBD2. The V gene end was trimmed by 0 bases and the J gene end by 4 bases; junction bases not matched to a gene: 5. The CDR3 length is 15 residues. Germline V gene lookup returns CDR1 LGHNA and CDR2 YSLEER. The CDR3 sequence is CASSQDRAGGYEQYF. In DNA form, the CDR3 reads TGCGCCAGCAGCCAAGATCGCGCGGGAGGTTACGAGCAGTACTTC.

The V gene is TRBV13, the J gene TRBJ1-1; D may be TRBD1 (6 bases). V was cut by 6 bases and J by 1 base, with 12 bases left in between. CDR3 length: 14 residues. The germline V gene encodes CDR1 PRHDT and CDR2 FYEKMQ (reference sequence). CDR3 in DNA: TGTGCCAGCAGTAGAGGGGGATGGAACACTGAAGCTTTCTTT. As protein: CASSRGGWNTEAFF. The full variable domain, rest sourced from reference TRBV13 and TRBJ1-1, is AAGVIQSPRHLIKEKRETATLKCYPIPRHDTVYWYQQGPGQDPQFLISFYEKMQSDKGSIPDRFSAQQFSDYHSELNMSSLELGDSALYFCASSRGGWNTEAFFGQGTRLTVV.

This chain uses TRBV11-2 with TRBJ2-1, with 10 positions matching TRBD1. The V gene's germline CDR1 is SGHAT and CDR2 FQNNGV. V dropped 5 bases and J dropped 6; count of bases not matched to a gene: 7. This CDR3 has 15 residues. The CDR3 is CASSLGTGDFNEQFF. The CDR3 region has the DNA TGTGCCAGCAGCCTGGGGACAGGGGACTTCAATGAGCAGTTCTTC.

The chain has TRBV19 and TRBJ2-1; 12 positions agree with TRBD2. From germline, CDR1 is LNHDA and CDR2 SQIVND (reference sequence). The CDR3 extends over 16 amino acids. With V trimmed by 4 bases and J by 5 bases, 6 bases remained unmatched. CDR3 nucleotides: TGTGCCAGTAGTAAAGCTTGGACTAGCGGGAACAATGAGCAGTTCTTC. Translated, it gives CASSKAWTSGNNEQFF.

CDR3 amino acids: CASRRGPRDEAFF. The CDR3 nucleotides read TGTGCCAGCCGGAGGGGGCCAAGGGATGAAGCTTTCTTT. The chain recombines TRBV6-1 with TRBJ1-1; 7 bases agree with TRBD1. Germline loops: CDR1 MNHNS, CDR2 SASEGT. V gave up 8 bases and J gave up 7 bases; unmatched junction bases: 10. This CDR3 has 13 amino acids.

The genes are TRBV28 and TRBJ1-5; unclear D gene. Per germline, CDR1 MDHEN and CDR2 SYDVKM. Trimming left V 5 bases short and J 5 bases short, with 16 bases between. The CDR3 covers 15 residues. In DNA form, the CDR3 reads TGTGCCAGCAGTCCCCAGTTTTCAATTCATCAGCCCCAGCATTTT. Protein: CASSPQFSIHQPQHF. Full variable domain (missing parts from reference TRBV28 and TRBJ1-5): DVKVTQSSRYLVKRTGEKVFLECVQDMDHENMFWYRQDPGLGLRLIYFSYDVKMKEKGDIPEGYSVSREKKERFSLILESASTNQTSMYLCASSPQFSIHQPQHFGDGTRLSIL.

For this clone: The junction departs from the called germline gene at one end, perhaps through a read error. The chain carries TRBV7-7 and TRBJ2-3, with 7 nucleotides matching TRBD2. This CDR3 comprises 14 residues. Germline values: CDR1 SSHAT, CDR2 FNYEAQ (reference sequence). The CDR3 nucleotides are TGTGCTAGCAGCTTAGTGGGGGGGACAGATACGCAGTATTTT. It yields the protein CASSLVGGTDTQYF.

This chain links TRBV28 with TRBJ1-5, with D possibly matching TRBD1 (6 bases). The CDR3 loop spans 16 amino acids. Trimming took 5 bases from V and 2 from J, leaving 16 bases between them. Per germline, CDR1 MDHEN and CDR2 SYDVKM. The DNA for the CDR3 is TGTGCCAGCAGTCACAGGGAAAGGGCTGGCAATCAGCCCCAGCATTTT. Its translation: CASSHRERAGNQPQHF. The complete variable domain, with remaining parts taken from reference TRBV28 and TRBJ1-5, reads DVKVTQSSRYLVKRTGEKVFLECVQDMDHENMFWYRQDPGLGLRLIYFSYDVKMKEKGDIPEGYSVSREKKERFSLILESASTNQTSMYLCASSHRERAGNQPQHFGDGTRLSIL.

The chain links TRBV18 to TRBJ2-3; 10 bases map to TRBD2. The CDR3 consists of 15 residues. Germline V gives CDR1 KGHSH, CDR2 LQKENI. The J segment lost 3 bases and the V segment lost 2 bases, leaving 2 bases of the junction unmatched. This CDR3 is CASSPGLADTDTQYF. CDR3 bases: TGTGCCAGCTCACCAGGACTAGCGGATACAGATACGCAGTATTTT.

The chain couples TRBV5-1 to TRBJ2-2; a possible D gene is TRBD2 (6 bases). The germline V gene encodes CDR1 SGHRS and CDR2 YFSETQ. There are 16 residues in the CDR3. The ends were cut back, 3 bases at V and 0 bases at J, with 12 bases in the middle. The CDR3 sequence: CASSSTGEPNTGELFF. CDR3 nucleotide sequence: TGCGCCAGCAGCTCGACGGGGGAACCGAACACCGGGGAGCTGTTTTTT.

V usage is TRBV11-2 and J usage is TRBJ2-5; possible D gene TRBD1, 6 bases. The CDR3 runs to 18 residues. V was clipped by 5 bases and J by 2 bases, with 24 bases between them. Germline loops: CDR1 SGHAT, CDR2 FQNNGV. The CDR3: CASSPTGTPLSGQETQYF. DNA for the CDR3: TGTGCCAGCAGCCCAACCGGGACACCTCTCAGTGGGCAAGAGACCCAGTACTTC.